The sequence of this T cell receptor beta chain was determined in a study of T-cell reconstitution after alpha-beta-depleted transplantation in children. The TCRbeta library was prepared with unique molecular identifiers. TCRdb ran MiXCR on the PCR reads and lists one entry per CDR3 protein. The sample lists 350,000 to 450,000 distinct CDR3 sequences, 13% occurring once. Germline V lookup: CDR1 LGHDT, CDR2 YNNKEL (reference sequence). The CDR3 totals 13 residues. Trimming left V 5 bases short and J 2 bases short, with 9 bases between. The genes are TRBV3-1 and TRBJ1-2; the D is unclear. Sequencing used PBMCs, obtained from the stem cell graft. The source is a human donor who donated a stem cell graft to a child with Fanconi anemia. The CDR3 region is CASSNRVNYGYTF. CDR3 DNA sequence: TGTGCCAGCAGCAACCGGGTAAACTATGGCTACACCTTC.